Described below is a single T cell receptor beta chain sequence and its context. The antigen remains unidentified. The junction had 11 bases not matched to a gene; V was cut back by 8 bases and J by 7 bases. There are 14 residues in the CDR3. Germline CDR1 MNHEY, CDR2 SVGEGT. This record comes from a study of CD8 T cells in ankylosing spondylitis. The study's findings and limits: Peripheral blood held disease-linked clones only at relatively low frequency, and these were CD8+. Eight or nine highly homologous variants formed a TCR beta motif that appeared characteristic of ankylosing spondylitis blood.

Each CDR3 protein is one row after TCRdb ran MiXCR on the 5' RACE reads. In the table there are about 90,000 distinct CDR3 sequences, around 8.5% of which are singletons. This sequence was found in a male donor with ankylosing spondylitis. V usage is TRBV6-2 or TRBV6-3 and J usage is TRBJ1-1; TRBD1 agrees at 9 bases. Sequenced: blood, either unsorted or a sorted T cell fraction (not recorded which). The CDR3 nucleotides are TGTGCCAGCGAAACGGGCAGGACAGGGGTTGAAGCTTTCTTT. Translated, it gives CASETGRTGVEAFF.